This T cell receptor beta chain comes out of a study of long-term antiretroviral therapy in people with HIV. An immunoSEQ assay, version v3.0, was performed at survey level. TCRdb keeps only in-frame clones here, not all; method: immunoSEQ multiplex PCR. The repertoire includes approximately 20,000 clones, roughly 90% of them detected once, and 6.4% sits in the top ten. The germline CDR1 and CDR2 sequences are MRHNA and SNTAGT. The CDR3 is 15 amino acids. V dropped 6 bases and J dropped 2; count of bases not matched to a gene: 8. This clone came up once. The gene calls are TRBV6-4 and TRBJ2-3; 7 nucleotides match TRBD1. This specimen consisted of unsorted PBMCs, obtained 0.6 years after starting antiretroviral therapy. The receptor comes from a man between 60 and 75 years old with HIV. The CDR3 spells CASRGQKTNTDTQYF. The CDR3 bases are TGTGCCAGCAGGGGACAGAAGACAAACACAGATACGCAGTATTTT.